Listed below are T cell receptor beta chains from one sample, sequenced in a study of T cell changes during pregnancy in multiple sclerosis. This table comes from immunoSEQ multiplex PCR, and its TCRdb copy is limited to in-frame clones, with some not included. The sample includes 45,000 to 55,000 clones, around 92% seen only once; the top ten take roughly 0.59%. The sample was CD4+ T cells from peripheral blood mononuclear cells, taken after pregnancy. The receptors derive from a female donor with multiple sclerosis, enrolled in a pregnancy study. Each CDR3 is given with its conserved first and last residue. The D gene is left open where the match is weak. Clone size, where shown, is once, few, many, or a class for clones that have expanded.

J gene	V gene	D gene	clone size	CDR3 DNA	CDR3 protein
TRBJ2-1	TRBV5-1	TRBD2	-	TGCGCCAGCAGTTGGGGACTAGCGACTTACAATGAGCAGTTCTTC	CASSWGLATYNEQFF
TRBJ2-5	TRBV4-2	TRBD1	-	TGTGCCAGCAGCCAAGGACAGGCCCCGAGCCGGACAGGTAAAGAGACCCAGTACTTC	CASSQGQAPSRTGKETQYF
TRBJ1-1	TRBV29-1	-	-	TGCAGCGTGAAAACGACAGTCATGAACACTGAAGCTTTCTTT	CSVKTTVMNTEAFF
TRBJ1-5	TRBV25-1	-	-	TGTGCCACTAGGGCAGGGGACAATCAGCCCCAGCATTTT	CATRAGDNQPQHF
TRBJ2-1	TRBV7-2	-	-	TGTGCCAGCAGCCTAAACAATGAGCAGTTCTTC	CASSLNNEQFF
TRBJ2-1	TRBV6-6	-	-	TGTGCCAGCACAACACCCAATTACAATGAGCAGTTCTTC	CASTTPNYNEQFF
TRBJ1-4	TRBV6-1	TRBD1	-	TGTGCCAGTTGCAGGGGGCGCGAAAAACTGTTTTTT	CASCRGREKLFF
TRBJ2-1	TRBV9	TRBD2	-	TGTGCCAGCAGCTTCGTGGCGGGAGGGCTTAACAATGAGCAGTTCTTC	CASSFVAGGLNNEQFF
TRBJ2-1	TRBV28	-	-	TGTGCCAGCAGTCCCCGGGGGACTGGAAACAATGAGCAGTTCTTC	CASSPRGTGNNEQFF
TRBJ1-4	TRBV27	-	-	TGTGCCAGCAGTTCCCACGGACGGGGAGTTCTGTTTTTT	CASSSHGRGVLFF
TRBJ1-1	TRBV29-1	TRBD1	-	TGCAGTTGTGACAGGGGGAGGACTGAAGCTTTCTTT	CSCDRGRTEAFF
TRBJ1-6	TRBV29-1	-	-	TGCAGCGTTGATAGTTTGGCCGCAGGCTCCTATAATTCACCCCTCCACTTT	CSVDSLAAGSYNSPLHF
TRBJ1-5	TRBV19	-	-	TGTGCCAGTAGTCCGATCCCGGGGCAGCCCCAGCATTTT	CASSPIPGQPQHF
TRBJ2-1	TRBV4-3	TRBD2	-	TGCGCCAGCAGCCAAGATCGGACTAGCGGGGGAGATGAGCAGTTCTTC	CASSQDRTSGGDEQFF
TRBJ1-2	TRBV18	TRBD1	-	TGTGCCAGCTCCGTATCCATGGGTGGAATACAGGGGGCAGCTGGCTACACCTTC	CASSVSMGGIQGAAGYTF
TRBJ2-1	TRBV11-3	TRBD2	-	TGTGCCAGCAGCTTAGATGGTCTAGCGGGAGACTACAATGAGCAGTTCTTC	CASSLDGLAGDYNEQFF
TRBJ2-1	TRBV5-4	-	-	TGTGCCAGCAGCCGGGACTCCTATGAGCAGTTCTTC	CASSRDSYEQFF
TRBJ2-7	TRBV5-6	TRBD1	-	TGTGCCAGCAGCTTGGTAGGGGACAGGCCATCCTACGAGCAGTACTTC	CASSLVGDRPSYEQYF
TRBJ1-6	TRBV5-1	TRBD1	-	TGCGCCAGCAGCTTGGAGGTGGGACAGGGGACTTCACCCCTCCACTTT	CASSLEVGQGTSPLHF
TRBJ1-6	TRBV27	-	once	TGTGCCAGCAGTTTTACAGGGCCTGATAATTCACCCCTCCACTTT	CASSFTGPDNSPLHF
TRBJ2-1	TRBV6-5	TRBD2	-	TGTGCCAGCAGTTCCCGGACTAGCGGGAGTTACAATGAGCAGTTCTTC	CASSSRTSGSYNEQFF
TRBJ2-3	TRBV5-6	-	-	TGTGCCAGCAGCCGGACGGGGCTAGCGATGAGCACAGATACGCAGTATTTT	CASSRTGLAMSTDTQYF
TRBJ2-3	TRBV2	-	-	TGTGCCAGCAGTGTCAGCGGAGCGAGGGGCACAGATACGCAGTATTTT	CASSVSGARGTDTQYF
TRBJ2-3	TRBV2	TRBD1	-	TGTGCCAGCAGTGGGACAGGGGGAGGCACAGATACGCAGTATTTT	CASSGTGGGTDTQYF
TRBJ2-1	TRBV2	-	-	TGTGCCAGCAGGTGGGGGCTAGCGGCCCAGAATGAGCAGTTCTTC	CASRWGLAAQNEQFF
TRBJ2-4	TRBV19	TRBD1	-	TGTGCCAGTAGTATAGGAAGGGGACAGGAAACTATACTAGCCAAAAACATTCAGTACTTC	CASSIGRGQETILAKNIQYF
TRBJ2-1	TRBV11-2	-	-	TGTGCCAGCAGCACCCGGGGGTCTGGAGAGCAGTTCTTC	CASSTRGSGEQFF
TRBJ2-1	TRBV7-2	-	-	TGTGCCAGCACCCCTCCCCCCTCTACCAACAATGAGCAGTTCTTC	CASTPPPSTNNEQFF
TRBJ1-6	TRBV27	TRBD1	-	TGTGCCAGCCGAAACTCCGGACAGGGTGGTTCACCCCTCCACTTT	CASRNSGQGGSPLHF
TRBJ2-5	TRBV5-4	TRBD2	-	TGTGCCAGCAGCTTTTGGGGGAGGGCCTATGAGACCCAGTACTTC	CASSFWGRAYETQYF
TRBJ2-3	TRBV19	TRBD2	-	TGTGCCAGTAGAAATAGCGGGGGCACAGATACGCAGTATTTT	CASRNSGGTDTQYF
TRBJ2-1	TRBV5-1	TRBD2	-	TGCGCCAGCAGCTTCACCGGGACTAGAACGGCGAGCTCCTACAATGAGCAGTTCTTC	CASSFTGTRTASSYNEQFF
TRBJ2-2	TRBV19	TRBD2	-	TGTGCCAGTAGCCCCGGGACTAGCAACACCGGGGAGCTGTTTTTT	CASSPGTSNTGELFF
TRBJ2-5	TRBV7-6	-	-	TGTGCCAGCAGCTTATATCATAGTGCGGTGATCCAAGAGACCCAGTACTTC	CASSLYHSAVIQETQYF
TRBJ2-1	TRBV19	TRBD2	-	TGTGCCAGTAGTACCATCTCTAGCGGCTCGTACAATGAGCAGTTCTTC	CASSTISSGSYNEQFF
TRBJ2-1	TRBV27	TRBD2	-	TGTGCCAGCAGTTTAGCTAGCGGGAGGATATATGAGCAGTTCTTC	CASSLASGRIYEQFF
TRBJ2-1	TRBV6-4	-	once	TGTGCCAGCAGTGACTCGAGTGCTCACGGTGAGCAGTTCTTC	CASSDSSAHGEQFF
TRBJ2-4	TRBV7-6	TRBD2	once	TGTGCCAGCAGCTCGCTAGCGGGCCTGGAAGACATTCAGTACTTC	CASSSLAGLEDIQYF
TRBJ2-5	TRBV29-1	TRBD1	-	TGCAGCGTTCGACAGGGGGCAGGGGAGACCCAGTACTTC	CSVRQGAGETQYF
TRBJ2-5	TRBV10-2	-	-	TGCGCCAGCAGTGATTTAGGGGGGGCTTTAGGAGAGACCCAGTACTTC	CASSDLGGALGETQYF
TRBJ2-5	TRBV2	-	-	TGTGCCAGCAGTGAGAGAGGAGGAGGGGAGACCCAGTACTTC	CASSERGGGETQYF
TRBJ2-5	TRBV5-1	TRBD2	-	TGCGCCAGCAGTCCGCGGACTAGCGGAGTTCAAGAGACCCAGTACTTC	CASSPRTSGVQETQYF
TRBJ2-3	TRBV5-1	TRBD1	-	TGCGCCAGCAGCGCATTTCCGGGACAGGGCACAGATACGCAGTATTTT	CASSAFPGQGTDTQYF
TRBJ2-2	TRBV11-2	-	-	TGTGCCAGCAGCCTCTTCGGACTCCTATACACCGGGGAGCTGTTTTTT	CASSLFGLLYTGELFF
TRBJ2-5	TRBV6-6	-	-	TGTGCCAGCAGTTACGCTAGTGCCTTTCTAGAGACCCAGTACTTC	CASSYASAFLETQYF
TRBJ2-5	TRBV13	TRBD2	once	TGTGCCAGCAGCTTTCTAGCGGGTCGGGAGACCCAGTACTTC	CASSFLAGRETQYF